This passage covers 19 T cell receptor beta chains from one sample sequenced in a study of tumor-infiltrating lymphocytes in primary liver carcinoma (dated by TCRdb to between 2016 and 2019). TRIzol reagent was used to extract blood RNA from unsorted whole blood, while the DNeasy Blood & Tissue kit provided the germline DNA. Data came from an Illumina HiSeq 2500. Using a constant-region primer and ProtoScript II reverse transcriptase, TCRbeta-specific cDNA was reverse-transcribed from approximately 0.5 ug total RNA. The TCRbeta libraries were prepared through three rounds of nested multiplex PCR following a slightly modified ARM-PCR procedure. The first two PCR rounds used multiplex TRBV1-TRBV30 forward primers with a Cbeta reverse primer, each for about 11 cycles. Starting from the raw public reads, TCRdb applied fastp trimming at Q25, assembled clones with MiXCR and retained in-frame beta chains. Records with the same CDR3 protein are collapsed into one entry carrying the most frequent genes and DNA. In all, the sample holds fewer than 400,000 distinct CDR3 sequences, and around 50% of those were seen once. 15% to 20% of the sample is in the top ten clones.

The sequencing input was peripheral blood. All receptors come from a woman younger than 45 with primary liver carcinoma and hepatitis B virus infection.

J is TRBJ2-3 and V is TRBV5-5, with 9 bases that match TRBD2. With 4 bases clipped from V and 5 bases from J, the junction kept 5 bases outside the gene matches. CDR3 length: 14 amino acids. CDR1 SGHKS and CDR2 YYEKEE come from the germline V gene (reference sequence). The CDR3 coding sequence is TGTGCCAGCAGCGCGGGGGGGGGAAAAGATACGCAGTATTTT. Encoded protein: CASSAGGGKDTQYF.

Written as DNA, the CDR3 is TGTGCCAGCAGCCCCCCGGGACAGGGTACCGTGACCCAGTACTTC. This encodes CASSPPGQGTVTQYF. The chain is built from TRBV7-9 and TRBJ2-5; TRBD1 matches at 9 bases. The ends lost 5 bases at V and 7 bases at J; junction bases unmatched: 11. The CDR3 has 15 residues. CDR1 and CDR2 from the germline V gene are SEHNR and FQNEAQ (reference sequence).

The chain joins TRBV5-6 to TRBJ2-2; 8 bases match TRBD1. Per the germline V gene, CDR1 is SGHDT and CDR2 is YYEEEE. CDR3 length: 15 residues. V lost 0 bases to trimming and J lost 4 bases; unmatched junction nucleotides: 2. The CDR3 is CASSLGTGRTGELFF. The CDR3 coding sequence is TGTGCCAGCAGCTTGGGGACAGGGCGCACCGGGGAGCTGTTTTTT.

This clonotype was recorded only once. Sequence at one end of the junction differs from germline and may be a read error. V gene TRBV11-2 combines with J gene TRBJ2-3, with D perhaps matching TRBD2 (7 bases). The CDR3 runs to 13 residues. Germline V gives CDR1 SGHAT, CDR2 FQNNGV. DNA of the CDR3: TGTGCCAGCAGCCTAGAATGCGGGGGCACGCAGTATTTT. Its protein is CASSLECGGTQYF.

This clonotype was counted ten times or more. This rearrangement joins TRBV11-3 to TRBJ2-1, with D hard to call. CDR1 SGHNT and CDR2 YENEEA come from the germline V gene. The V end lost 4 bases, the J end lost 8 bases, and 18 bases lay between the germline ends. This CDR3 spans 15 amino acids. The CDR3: CASSSSMGFGYEQFF. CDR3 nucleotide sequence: TGTGCCAGCAGCTCGTCGATGGGTTTCGGTTATGAGCAGTTCTTC.

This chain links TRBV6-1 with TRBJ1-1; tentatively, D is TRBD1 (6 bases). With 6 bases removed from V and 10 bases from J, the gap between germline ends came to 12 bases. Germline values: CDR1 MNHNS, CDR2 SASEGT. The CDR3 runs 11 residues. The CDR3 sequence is CASRTGWTAFF. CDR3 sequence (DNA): TGTGCCAGCAGGACAGGTTGGACAGCTTTCTTT.

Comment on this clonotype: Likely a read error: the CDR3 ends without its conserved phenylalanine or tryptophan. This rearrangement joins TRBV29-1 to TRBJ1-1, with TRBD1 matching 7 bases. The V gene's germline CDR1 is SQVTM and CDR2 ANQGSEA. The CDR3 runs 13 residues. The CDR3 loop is CSAQGGWNTEAFL. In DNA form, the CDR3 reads TGCAGTGCCCAGGGGGGGTGGAACACTGAAGCTTTCCTT.

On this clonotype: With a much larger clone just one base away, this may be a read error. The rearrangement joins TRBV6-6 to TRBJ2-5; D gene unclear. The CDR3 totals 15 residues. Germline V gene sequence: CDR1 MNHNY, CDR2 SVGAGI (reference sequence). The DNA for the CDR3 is TGTGCCACCAGTTCGATCTATAATCGCCAAGAGACCCAGTACTTC. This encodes CATSSIYNRQETQYF.

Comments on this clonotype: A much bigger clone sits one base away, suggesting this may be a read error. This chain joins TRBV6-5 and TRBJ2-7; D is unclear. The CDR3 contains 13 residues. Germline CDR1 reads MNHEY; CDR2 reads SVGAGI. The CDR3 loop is CACSSLLRTEQYF. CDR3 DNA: TGTGCCTGCAGTTCCCTACTTCGAACCGAGCAGTACTTC.

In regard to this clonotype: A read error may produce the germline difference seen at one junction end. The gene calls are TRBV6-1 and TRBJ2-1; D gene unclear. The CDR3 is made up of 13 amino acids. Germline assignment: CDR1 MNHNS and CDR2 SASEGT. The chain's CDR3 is CAGSGKVFGGQFF. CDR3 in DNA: TGTGCCGGCAGTGGGAAAGTCTTCGGTGGGCAGTTCTTC.

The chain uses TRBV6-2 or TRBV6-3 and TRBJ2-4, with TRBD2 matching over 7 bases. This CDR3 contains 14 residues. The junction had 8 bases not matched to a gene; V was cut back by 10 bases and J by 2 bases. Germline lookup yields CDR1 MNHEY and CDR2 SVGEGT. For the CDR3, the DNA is TGTGCCACCAACCCGGGAGGTACCAAAAACATTCAGTACTTC. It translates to CATNPGGTKNIQYF.

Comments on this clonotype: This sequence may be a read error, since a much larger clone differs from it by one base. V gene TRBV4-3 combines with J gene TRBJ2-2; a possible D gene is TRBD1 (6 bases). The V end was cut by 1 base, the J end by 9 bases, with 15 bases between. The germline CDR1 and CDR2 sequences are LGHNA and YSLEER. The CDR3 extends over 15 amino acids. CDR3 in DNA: TGCGCCAGCAGCCAAGCGCGGACAGAAGCCCGGGAGCTGTTTTTT. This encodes CASSQARTEARELFF.

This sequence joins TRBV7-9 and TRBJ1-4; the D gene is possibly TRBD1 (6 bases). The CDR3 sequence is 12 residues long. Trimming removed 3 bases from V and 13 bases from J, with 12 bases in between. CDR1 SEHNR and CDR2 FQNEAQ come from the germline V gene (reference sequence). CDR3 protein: CASSFSGERLFF. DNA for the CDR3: TGTGCCAGCAGCTTTTCAGGGGAGAGACTGTTTTTT.

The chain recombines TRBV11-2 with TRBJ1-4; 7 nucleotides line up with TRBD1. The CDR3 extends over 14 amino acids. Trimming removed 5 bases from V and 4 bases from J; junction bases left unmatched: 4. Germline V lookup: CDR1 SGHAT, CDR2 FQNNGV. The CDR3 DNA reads TGTGCCAGCAGCGAGACAGGGCGTAATGAAAAACTGTTTTTT. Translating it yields CASSETGRNEKLFF.

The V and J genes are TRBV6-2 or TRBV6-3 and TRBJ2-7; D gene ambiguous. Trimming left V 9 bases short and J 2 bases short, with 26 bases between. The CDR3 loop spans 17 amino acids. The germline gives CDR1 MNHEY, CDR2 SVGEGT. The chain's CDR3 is CASIDTASSPPTYEQYF. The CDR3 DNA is TGTGCCAGTATCGACACCGCTAGTTCCCCCCCCACCTACGAGCAGTACTTC.

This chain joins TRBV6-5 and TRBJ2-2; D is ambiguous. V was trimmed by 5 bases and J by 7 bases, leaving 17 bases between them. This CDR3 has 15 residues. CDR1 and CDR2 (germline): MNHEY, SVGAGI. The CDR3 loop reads CASSPEYRPVGELFF. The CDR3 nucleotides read TGTGCCAGCAGTCCCGAGTACCGTCCGGTCGGGGAGCTGTTTTTT.

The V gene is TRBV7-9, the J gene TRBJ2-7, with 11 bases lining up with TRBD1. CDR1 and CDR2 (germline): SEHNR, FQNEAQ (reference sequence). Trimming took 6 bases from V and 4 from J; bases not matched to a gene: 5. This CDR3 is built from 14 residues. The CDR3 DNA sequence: TGTGCCAGCAGAAGGACAGGGGGCGCTTACGAGCAGTACTTC. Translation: CASRRTGGAYEQYF.

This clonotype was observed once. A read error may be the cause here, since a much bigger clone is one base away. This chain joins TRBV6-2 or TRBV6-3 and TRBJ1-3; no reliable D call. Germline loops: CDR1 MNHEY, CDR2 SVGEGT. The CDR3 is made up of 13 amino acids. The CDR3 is CARSYFSGNTIYF. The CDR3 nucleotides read TGTGCCAGGAGTTACTTCTCTGGAAACACCATATATTTT.

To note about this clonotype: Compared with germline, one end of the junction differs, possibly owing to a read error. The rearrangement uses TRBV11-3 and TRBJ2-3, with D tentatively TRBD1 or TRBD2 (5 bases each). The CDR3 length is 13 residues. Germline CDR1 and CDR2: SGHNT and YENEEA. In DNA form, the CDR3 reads TGTGCCAGTGAGGGGCCAAAGACAGATACGCAGTATTTC. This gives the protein CASEGPKTDTQYF.